This TCR beta chain was sequenced for a study of T cells in Graves' hyperthyroidism and ophthalmopathy. About the study: Specimen type is peripheral blood, collected at initial diagnosis prior to any treatment.

Regions amplified from RNA transcripts were the TCR beta CDR3 regions. Initially, a first-round RT-PCR of the TCR CDR3 employed the HTBI primer set. TCRdb ran MiXCR on the multiplex PCR reads and lists one entry per CDR3 protein. Among fewer than 350,000 distinct CDR3 sequences listed, roughly 15% were seen once. Uncontrolled infection, other autoimmune disease, pregnancy and lactation each barred patients from inclusion. This clonotype showed up many times. This CDR3 contains 16 residues. The germline gives CDR1 SGHRS, CDR2 YFSETQ. V lost 0 bases and J 4 bases, leaving 11 bases between the germline ends.

Source material: blood. The receptor was isolated from a woman aged 40 to 50 with Graves' hyperthyroidism. The rearrangement uses TRBV5-1 and TRBJ2-6; D is perhaps TRBD1 (5 bases). The CDR3 coding sequence is TGCGCCAGCAGCTTGGCAGGGCTGTCAGGGGCCAACGTCCTGACTTTC. This codes for CASSLAGLSGANVLTF. Full variable domain (missing parts from reference TRBV5-1 and TRBJ2-6): KAGVTQTPRYLIKTRGQQVTLSCSPISGHRSVSWYQQTPGQGLQFLFEYFSETQRNKGNFPGRFSGRQFSNSRSEMNVSTLELGDSALYLCASSLAGLSGANVLTFGAGSRLTVL.